This T cell receptor (beta chain) originates from a study of Ad26.COV2.S vaccination and SARS-CoV-2 variants. Documented treatment: 15 to 20 received Ad26.COV2.S at low or high dose, single or two shots; several received placebo; per-sample allocation not given. Collection of the samples took place on day 63 after the first injection of vaccine or placebo. In germline, CDR1 is LNHNV, CDR2 YYDKDF (reference sequence). The CDR3 consists of 15 residues. V trimming: 3 bases; J trimming: 9 bases; junction bases outside the gene matches: 10. Assay used: immunoSEQ multiplex PCR; TCRdb lists only in-frame clones, some missing. The table lists hundreds of thousands of clones, about 88% of them singletons, with 2.5% to 3.5% in the top ten.

The TCR was taken from a person between 18 and 65 years old who received the Ad26.COV2.S COVID-19 vaccine or a placebo. This specimen consisted of peripheral blood, obtained in a trial of Ad26.COV2.S vaccine versus placebo. The chain uses TRBV15 and TRBJ1-4; TRBD1 matches 7 bases. CDR3 sequence: CATSRTTGSDKKLFF. CDR3 coding DNA: TGTGCCACCAGCAGGACGACAGGGAGCGATAAAAAACTGTTTTTT.